This T cell receptor beta chain was captured by sequencing in a study of shared clonotypes between healthy human individuals. The assay was immunoSEQ multiplex PCR, and TCRdb's table has in-frame clones only and misses some. The table records 400,000 to 600,000 clones, about 75% of them present only once. Only a few counts were recorded for this clone. This CDR3 has 14 amino acids. CDR1 and CDR2 from the germline V gene are ENHRY and SYGVKD. Between the trimmed V and J ends, which lost 2 bases and 3 bases, there was a span of 10 bases. The receptor was derived from a woman in her forties in good health. Some clones in this sample may be carry-over from other donors' samples. J is TRBJ1-1 and V is TRBV10-3, with D tentatively TRBD1 (5 bases). Input material: PBMCs. Here the CDR3 DNA reads TGTGCCATCAGTGAGCGCAGGGAGGACACTGAAGCTTTCTTT. This sequence encodes CAISERREDTEAFF.